Below, 19 T cell receptor beta chains from the same sample are listed, as sequenced in a study of OX40 agonist ivuxolimab in advanced cancers. The table came from immunoSEQ multiplex PCR; TCRdb's copy has only in-frame clones and leaves some out. The data show around 65,000 clones, around 93% seen once. Source: CD4+ or CD8+ T cells sorted from blood, taken in a trial of the OX40 agonist ivuxolimab. The receptor set was obtained from an adult with an advanced solid tumor such as melanoma, head and neck, liver or kidney cancer.

The chain couples TRBV7-8 to TRBJ2-7, with TRBD1 identical over 8 bases. The CDR3 consists of 14 residues. Trimming took 5 bases from V and 7 from J; bases not matched to a gene: 10. Germline values: CDR1 SGHVS, CDR2 FQNEAQ. The CDR3 coding sequence is TGTGCCAGCAGCCCTACCCGAACAGGGGGAGAGCAGTACTTC. Its protein is CASSPTRTGGEQYF.

V and J are TRBV7-2 and TRBJ2-1; D remains unclear. From germline, CDR1 is SGHTA and CDR2 FQGNSA. Between the trimmed V and J ends, which lost 1 base and 7 bases, there was a span of 5 bases. CDR3 length: 12 amino acids. The DNA of the CDR3 is TGTGCCAGCAGCTTAGTTTGGAATGAGCAGTTCTTC. Amino acids: CASSLVWNEQFF.

This chain connects TRBV9 to TRBJ2-3; TRBD2 matches 9 bases. The V and J ends lost 0 bases and 5 bases, in that order; junction bases with no gene match: 4. The CDR3 sequence is 15 residues long. The germline gives CDR1 SGDLS, CDR2 YYNGEE. The CDR3 reads CASSVEAGGGDTQYF. Here the CDR3 DNA reads TGTGCCAGCAGCGTAGAAGCGGGAGGTGGAGATACGCAGTATTTT.

V gene TRBV14 combines with J gene TRBJ2-7, with no clear D. The CDR3 covers 11 residues. Germline assignment: CDR1 SGHDN and CDR2 FVKESK. The V end was cut by 5 bases, the J end by 3 bases, with 5 bases between. In nucleotides, the CDR3 is TGTGCCAGCAGCTCGTACTACGAGCAGTACTTC. As protein: CASSSYYEQYF. The full variable domain, rest sourced from reference TRBV14 and TRBJ2-7, is EAGVTQFPSHSVIEKGQTVTLRCDPISGHDNLYWYRRVMGKEIKFLLHFVKESKQDESGMPNNRFLAERTGGTYSTLKVQPAELEDSGVYFCASSSYYEQYFGPGTRLTVT.

V is TRBV12-5 and J is TRBJ2-1; a possible D gene is TRBD1 (5 bases). In germline, CDR1 is LGHNT, CDR2 FRNRAP. V was cut by 6 bases and J by 13 bases, with 16 bases left in between. There are 12 residues in the CDR3. CDR3 sequence: CASGSDAGIQFF. The CDR3 bases are TGTGCTAGTGGCTCGGACGCAGGGATTCAGTTCTTC.

This chain links TRBV13 with TRBJ1-2; D unclear. Trimming shortened V by 1 base and J by 0 bases, and 9 bases separated the two germline ends. The CDR3 length is 15 residues. Germline V CDR1 and CDR2: PRHDT, FYEKMQ (reference sequence). This CDR3 reads CASSLVVPANYGYTF. The CDR3 DNA reads as TGTGCCAGCAGCTTAGTGGTCCCTGCTAACTATGGCTACACCTTC.

This CDR3 reads CASSLEAGARGYTF. The CDR3 nucleotides are TGTGCCAGCAGCTTGGAGGCAGGGGCCCGTGGCTACACCTTC. The chain joins TRBV5-6 to TRBJ1-2; D perhaps matches TRBD1 (6 bases). Deletions cut 0 bases from V and 7 bases from J, with 13 bases between. Germline CDR1 reads SGHDT; CDR2 reads YYEEEE. This CDR3 has 14 residues.

This rearrangement joins TRBV5-8 to TRBJ2-1, with 15 bases matching TRBD2. Germline V gene data show CDR1 as SGHTS and CDR2 as YDEGEE. The CDR3 has 19 residues. With V trimmed by 4 bases and J by 3 bases, 11 bases remained unmatched. DNA of the CDR3: TGTGCCAGCAGCAGTCAGGGAATGGGACTAGCGGGGGGCTACAATGAGCAGTTCTTC. Translation gives CASSSQGMGLAGGYNEQFF.

The chain employs TRBV5-6 and TRBJ2-1, with D unresolved. V lost 2 bases, J lost 4 bases, and 10 bases lay in between. Per germline, CDR1 SGHDT and CDR2 YYEEEE. The CDR3 has 14 amino acids. CDR3 nucleotide sequence: TGTGCCAGCAGCTTCCCGGGTTCGTACAATGAGCAGTTCTTC. This translates into CASSFPGSYNEQFF.

This chain joins TRBV5-1 and TRBJ1-1, with D hard to call. Between the trimmed V and J ends, which lost 1 base and 1 base, there was a span of 11 bases. This CDR3 is built from 15 residues. CDR1 SGHRS and CDR2 YFSETQ come from the germline V gene. CDR3 protein: CASSLSVRKNTEAFF. Written as DNA, the CDR3 is TGCGCCAGCAGCTTGAGCGTCAGGAAGAACACTGAAGCTTTCTTT.

The chain combines TRBV5-6 with TRBJ1-2, with D unclear. V was clipped by 0 bases and J by 7 bases, with 7 bases between them. The CDR3 covers 12 residues. From germline, CDR1 is SGHDT and CDR2 YYEEEE. The CDR3 region is CASSLVGFGYTF. CDR3 in DNA: TGTGCCAGCAGCTTGGTAGGGTTTGGCTACACCTTC.

V and J are TRBV7-9 and TRBJ2-3; 11 bases agree with TRBD2. Per the germline V gene, CDR1 is SEHNR and CDR2 is FQNEAQ (reference sequence). V lost 6 bases to trimming and J lost 7 bases; unmatched junction nucleotides: 9. The CDR3 consists of 15 residues. The CDR3 loop reads CASSSIAGGPNTQYF. In DNA form, the CDR3 reads TGTGCCAGCAGTTCGATAGCGGGAGGGCCGAATACGCAGTATTTT.

The chain uses TRBV20-1 and TRBJ2-7; the D is unclear. The germline CDR1 and CDR2 sequences are DFQATT and SNEGSKA (reference sequence). The germline V and J ends were trimmed by 0 bases and 4 bases, with 4 bases remaining between them. The CDR3 runs to 11 residues. The CDR3 DNA reads TGCAGTGCTAGAGAGGTTTACGAGCAGTACTTC. Translating gives CSAREVYEQYF.

This clone has just a few counts. The chain has TRBV11-2 and TRBJ2-5; a weak D match, TRBD2 (6 bases). This CDR3 has 14 residues. V lost 1 base, J lost 5 bases, and 11 bases lay in between. Germline V CDR1 and CDR2: SGHAT, FQNNGV. Written as DNA, the CDR3 is TGTGCCAGCAGCTTAGGTCCGGGAGAGGAGACCCAGTACTTC. Protein product: CASSLGPGEETQYF. Complete variable domain (other parts from reference TRBV11-2 and TRBJ2-5): EAGVAQSPRYKIIEKRQSVAFWCNPISGHATLYWYQQILGQGPKLLIQFQNNGVVDDSQLPKDRFSAERLKGVDSTLKIQPAKLEDSAVYLCASSLGPGEETQYFGPGTRLLVL.

The chain combines TRBV7-3 with TRBJ2-3; 11 positions match TRBD2. The CDR3 length is 15 residues. V lost 5 bases and J lost 6; bases outside the gene matches: 7. From germline, CDR1 is SGHTA and CDR2 FQGTGA. CDR3 bases: TGTGCCAGCAGCACTAGCGGGGGATTGGGGGATACGCAGTATTTT. It specifies CASSTSGGLGDTQYF.

The rearrangement uses TRBV7-6 and TRBJ2-7; possibly TRBD1 for D (5 bases). In germline, CDR1 is SGHVS, CDR2 FNYEAQ. This CDR3 is 17 amino acids long. Trimming left V 1 base short and J 0 bases short, with 16 bases between. Here the CDR3 reads CASSLGRWGADSYEQYF. The CDR3 nucleotides are TGTGCCAGCAGCTTAGGTCGCTGGGGCGCCGACTCCTACGAGCAGTACTTC.

On this clone itself: The sample carries other DNA sequences with the same CDR3. The chain carries TRBV9 and TRBJ2-7, with D hard to call. This CDR3 has 13 residues. Trimming cost V 0 bases and J 1 base, with 5 bases left between them. Germline V lookup: CDR1 SGDLS, CDR2 YYNGEE. CDR3 sequence reads: CASSVGGSYEQYF. Written as DNA, the CDR3 is TGTGCCAGCAGCGTAGGGGGATCCTACGAGCAGTACTTC.

The V and J genes are TRBV6-5 and TRBJ2-6; no clear D gene. The CDR3 covers 13 residues. The germline V and J ends were trimmed by 4 bases and 4 bases, with 5 bases remaining between them. Per the germline V gene, CDR1 is MNHEY and CDR2 is SVGAGI. The CDR3 loop reads CASSWGGANVLTF. Here the CDR3 DNA reads TGTGCCAGCAGTTGGGGAGGGGCCAACGTCCTGACTTTC.

CDR3 residues: CASSLVSPYNSPLHF. CDR3 sequence (DNA): TGTGCCAGCAGCTTAGTCTCCCCGTATAATTCACCCCTCCACTTT. The chain carries TRBV11-2 and TRBJ1-6; no clear D. Germline V lookup: CDR1 SGHAT, CDR2 FQNNGV. The CDR3 sequence is 15 residues long. Trimming took 1 base from V and 4 from J, leaving 8 bases between them.